A selection of T cell receptor beta chains follows, all from one sample in a study of spatial heterogeneity in lung cancer. Each CDR3 protein gets one entry after TCRdb re-called the 5' RACE reads with MiXCR. The repertoire includes about 39,000 distinct CDR3 sequences, approximately 3.1% of them detected once, and about 37% sits in the top ten. The sample in question was normal lung tissue next to the tumor, obtained at surgery. All receptors derive from a male donor with early-stage non-small cell lung cancer. CDR3s include the opening cysteine and the closing phenylalanine or tryptophan. A D gene is named only where the DNA matches it firmly. A row's size may be missing; if present it is once, few, many or a size class.

J gene	V gene	D gene	clone size	CDR3 protein	CDR3 DNA
TRBJ1-2	TRBV4-1	-	many	CASSQDPTGVYGYTF	TGCGCCAGCAGCCAAGATCCGACAGGAGTGTATGGCTACACCTTC
TRBJ2-4	TRBV5-1	-	many	CASSLANIENIQYF	TGCGCCAGCAGCTTGGCGAATATAGAAAACATTCAGTACTTC
TRBJ2-1	TRBV4-1	-	-	CASRTQGSDEQFF	TGCGCCAGCAGAACGCAGGGGAGTGACGAGCAGTTCTTC
TRBJ2-3	TRBV20-1	TRBD1	few	CSAFGTGRSDTQYF	TGCAGTGCTTTCGGGACAGGGAGGTCAGATACGCAGTATTTT
TRBJ2-7	TRBV2	TRBD1	many	CASSVGQGGYEQYF	TGTGCCAGCAGTGTTGGACAGGGGGGTTACGAGCAGTACTTC
TRBJ1-3	TRBV29-1	-	many	CSVDQGSGNTIYF	TGCAGCGTTGATCAGGGCTCTGGAAACACCATATATTTT
TRBJ2-1	TRBV7-9	-	-	CASSPETGWQFF	TGTGCCAGCAGCCCCGAAACGGGCTGGCAGTTCTTC
TRBJ2-3	TRBV6-2/TRBV6-3	-	many	CASSYSWGSTDTQYF	TGTGCCAGCAGTTACTCCTGGGGTTCCACAGATACGCAGTATTTT
TRBJ1-6	TRBV28	TRBD1	many	CAICRDRGDNSPLHF	TGTGCCATCTGCCGGGACAGGGGGGATAATTCACCCCTCCACTTT
TRBJ1-5	TRBV29-1	-	many	CSVTTGRSNQPQHF	TGCAGCGTAACTACCGGACGGAGCAATCAGCCCCAGCATTTT
TRBJ1-1	TRBV28	-	many	CASSLLGVREAFF	TGTGCCAGCAGTTTACTGGGGGTTCGTGAAGCTTTCTTT
TRBJ2-3	TRBV20-1	TRBD1	many	CSAQTQGADTQYF	TGCAGTGCCCAGACTCAGGGGGCAGATACGCAGTATTTT
TRBJ2-3	TRBV27	-	many	CASAQTATSTDTQYF	TGTGCCAGCGCTCAAACTGCTACTAGCACAGATACGCAGTATTTT
TRBJ2-5	TRBV28	-	many	CASSLVPSRETQYF	TGTGCCAGCAGTCTAGTCCCGAGTAGGGAGACCCAGTACTTC
TRBJ2-3	TRBV11-2	-	few	CASSLEVPGTDTQYF	TGTGCCAGCAGCTTAGAGGTTCCGGGTACAGATACGCAGTATTTT
TRBJ1-5	TRBV12-3/TRBV12-4	-	many	CASSLGQQPQHF	TGTGCCAGCAGTTTAGGGCAGCAGCCCCAGCATTTT
TRBJ1-6	TRBV13	-	many	CASSDVNSPLHF	TGTGCCAGCAGCGATGTTAATTCACCCCTCCACTTT
TRBJ1-1	TRBV29-1	TRBD1	many	CSVGQGLTEAFF	TGCAGCGTCGGACAGGGGTTGACTGAAGCTTTCTTT
TRBJ2-1	TRBV5-6	TRBD1	few	CASSLGWTGGNEQFF	TGTGCCAGCAGCTTGGGATGGACAGGGGGCAATGAGCAGTTCTTC
TRBJ2-3	TRBV29-1	TRBD2	many	CSALKSGNSGFRTDTQYF	TGCAGCGCTTTGAAGTCGGGAAATAGCGGGTTTCGCACAGATACGCAGTATTTT
TRBJ1-3	TRBV7-9	TRBD1	many	CASSAWTGPTNTIYF	TGTGCCAGCAGCGCGTGGACAGGGCCGACAAACACCATATATTTT
TRBJ2-7	TRBV6-2/TRBV6-3	-	many	CASSPRGSVYEQYF	TGTGCCAGCAGTCCCAGGGGCTCCGTCTACGAGCAGTACTTC
TRBJ2-3	TRBV29-1	TRBD2	many	CSARPGTTTDTQYF	TGCAGTGCGCGCCCCGGGACTACCACAGATACGCAGTATTTT
TRBJ2-7	TRBV25-1	TRBD1	-	CASSQTGFSYEQYF	TGTGCCAGCAGCCAGACAGGGTTTAGCTACGAGCAGTACTTC